The T cell receptor (beta chain) described here comes from a study of PD-1 blockade in classical Hodgkin lymphoma. The study, taken as a whole, reports: Newly diagnosed patients reportedly had lower baseline TCR diversity than healthy donors.

This clone was recorded once. The antigen is not known. Time point denoted: cycle 4 day 1 (C4D1), after less than seven weeks of nivolumab. In every patient, relapse followed autologous stem cell transplantation, while exposure to brentuximab vedotin differed. Assay used: immunoSEQ multiplex PCR; TCRdb lists only in-frame clones, some missing. The sample shows roughly 51,000 clones, under 80% of them seen only once. This clonotype was sampled from a human donor with classical Hodgkin lymphoma. Sequences were derived from peripheral blood mononuclear cells (PBMCs), sampled before the fourth cycle of nivolumab.

The CDR3 DNA reads as TGTGCCAGCAGCTTAAACACGAACACCGGGGAGCTGTTTTTT. As protein: CASSLNTNTGELFF. The rearrangement links TRBV11-2 to TRBJ2-2, with no clear D. Germline loops: CDR1 SGHAT, CDR2 FQNNGV. V was clipped by 2 bases and J by 0 bases, with 4 bases between them. The CDR3 spans 14 residues.